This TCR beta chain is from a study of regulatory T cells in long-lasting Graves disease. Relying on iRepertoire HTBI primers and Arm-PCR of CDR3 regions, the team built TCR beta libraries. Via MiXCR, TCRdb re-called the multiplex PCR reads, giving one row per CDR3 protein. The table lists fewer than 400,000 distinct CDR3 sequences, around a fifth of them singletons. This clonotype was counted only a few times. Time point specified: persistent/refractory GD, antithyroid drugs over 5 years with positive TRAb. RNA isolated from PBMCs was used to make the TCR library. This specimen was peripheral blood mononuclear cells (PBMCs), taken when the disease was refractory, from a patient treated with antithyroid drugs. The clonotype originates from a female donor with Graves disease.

The chain's CDR3 is CASSYSGGLDTEAFF. The DNA for the CDR3 is TGTGCCAGCAGCTACTCGGGAGGGTTAGACACTGAAGCTTTCTTT. V usage is TRBV3-1 and J usage is TRBJ1-1; no definite D call. This CDR3 has 15 residues. Germline V lookup: CDR1 LGHDT, CDR2 YNNKEL (reference sequence). V was trimmed by 5 bases and J by 3 bases, leaving 16 bases between them.